Each of the 9 T cell receptor beta chains below was sequenced from the same sample in a study of graft-versus-host responses after intestinal transplantation. TCRdb keeps only in-frame clones here, not all; method: immunoSEQ multiplex PCR. The table lists about 90,000 clones, about 88% of them singletons. These TCRs' antigens remain unknown. The sample in question was unstimulated CD4+ T cells sorted from spleen or lymph node cells, obtained before transplant. These receptors were taken from a human donor who was the organ donor for an intestinal transplant.

The chain joins TRBV2 to TRBJ1-1, with TRBD1 as a possible D gene (5 bases). This CDR3 comprises 13 residues. Trimming took 6 bases from V and 10 from J, leaving 18 bases between them. Germline CDR1 and CDR2: SNHLY and FYNNEI. The CDR3 protein is CASRAPPRDRAFF. CDR3 coding DNA: TGTGCCAGCAGAGCTCCGCCCAGAGACAGAGCTTTCTTT.

In this sample, this clone turned up once. This sequence joins TRBV5-8 and TRBJ2-7; TRBD2 matches 9 bases. CDR1 is SGHTS, CDR2 YDEGEE, per germline. The CDR3 contains 15 residues. J was trimmed by 5 bases and V by 2 bases; bases with no gene match: 8. The CDR3 DNA is TGTGCCAGCAGCTTTCCGGGACTAGCTACGGACGAGCAGTACTTC. As protein: CASSFPGLATDEQYF.

This chain connects TRBV18 to TRBJ2-7; a weak D match, TRBD2 (6 bases). Germline CDR1 reads KGHSH; CDR2 reads LQKENI. V was pared by 5 bases and J by 0 bases, with 17 bases between. CDR3 length: 16 amino acids. CDR3 residues: CASSRKSGPASYEQYF. Here the CDR3 DNA reads TGTGCCAGCTCAAGAAAGAGCGGGCCGGCCTCCTACGAGCAGTACTTC.

V usage is TRBV19 and J usage is TRBJ2-3; 8 positions match TRBD1. Germline CDR1 is LNHDA and CDR2 is SQIVND (reference sequence). V lost 7 bases and J lost 8; bases outside the gene matches: 8. The CDR3 has 13 residues. The CDR3 loop reads CASIRTGSFTQYF. The CDR3 DNA reads as TGTGCCAGTATAAGGACAGGGAGTTTTACGCAGTATTTT.

The V gene is TRBV7-9, the J gene TRBJ2-6; 8 positions match TRBD2. V shed 3 bases and J 2 bases; nucleotides not matched to a gene: 9. The CDR3 runs 18 residues. Germline CDR1 and CDR2: SEHNR and FQNEAQ (reference sequence). In nucleotides, the CDR3 is TGTGCCAGCAGCTTGGCCGGGGGGGACTACGCTGGGGCCAACGTCCTGACTTTC. It codes for CASSLAGGDYAGANVLTF.

J is TRBJ2-5 and V is TRBV7-9; the match to TRBD2 covers 12 bases. This CDR3 is built from 19 residues. The V segment lost 5 bases and the J segment 5 bases; nucleotides outside the gene matches: 18. Per germline, CDR1 SEHNR and CDR2 FQNEAQ (reference sequence). CDR3 residues: CASSHPRLAGAEVRETQYF. In DNA form, the CDR3 reads TGTGCCAGCAGCCACCCCCGACTAGCGGGAGCGGAGGTGAGGGAGACCCAGTACTTC. The full variable domain, completed using reference TRBV7-9 and TRBJ2-5, is DTGVSQNPRHKITKRGQNVTFRCDPISEHNRLYWYRQTLGQGPEFLTYFQNEAQLEKSRLLSDRFSAERPKGSFSTLEIQRTEQGDSAMYLCASSHPRLAGAEVRETQYFGPGTRLLVL.

This chain connects TRBV7-2 to TRBJ2-1; perhaps TRBD1 as D (5 bases). The germline CDR1 and CDR2 sequences are SGHTA and FQGNSA. CDR3 size: 16 residues. Trimming removed 5 bases from V and 3 bases from J, with 17 bases in between. The CDR3 is CASSSTETVHYNEQFF. The DNA of the CDR3 is TGTGCCAGCAGCAGTACGGAGACAGTTCACTACAATGAGCAGTTCTTC.

The chain combines TRBV5-6 with TRBJ2-5; D perhaps matches TRBD2 (5 bases). V was shortened by 4 bases and J by 3 bases, with 22 bases between the two germline ends. The CDR3 runs 17 residues. Germline CDR1 is SGHDT and CDR2 is YYEEEE. The CDR3 DNA sequence: TGTGCCAGCAGCCCACCACGAGGGTCTTGGGGAGAAGAGACCCAGTACTTC. It specifies CASSPPRGSWGEETQYF.

The J gene is TRBJ2-7, the V gene TRBV4-1; 9 positions match TRBD1. Looked up from germline, CDR1 is MGHRA and CDR2 is YSYEKL. The CDR3 has 16 amino acids. The V and J ends lost 3 bases and 3 bases, in that order; junction bases with no gene match: 9. The CDR3 protein is CASSQGPGTGYYEQYF. DNA for the CDR3: TGCGCCAGCAGCCAGGGTCCCGGGACAGGGTACTACGAGCAGTACTTC.